Given below is one TCR beta chain in context. These data are taken from a study of beta chain features in type 1 diabetes. All of the isolated RNA was reverse transcribed, so expressed TCRB transcripts were sequenced. Sequencing was performed with immunoSEQ multiplex PCR; in TCRdb, only in-frame clones are kept and a portion is missing. There are some 250,000 clones in the sample; around 26% occur only once, and approximately 4% lies in the top ten. Germline assignment: CDR1 SQVTM and CDR2 ANQGSEA. This CDR3 is built from 11 residues. The V and J ends lost 2 bases and 4 bases respectively, with 5 bases between them.

This clonotype was sampled from a man younger than 45 in good health. The chain employs TRBV29-1 and TRBJ1-1; D gene unclear. The material sequenced was central memory CD4+ T cells from blood. The CDR3 protein is CSVERSTEAFF. CDR3 bases: TGCAGCGTTGAAAGAAGCACTGAAGCTTTCTTT.